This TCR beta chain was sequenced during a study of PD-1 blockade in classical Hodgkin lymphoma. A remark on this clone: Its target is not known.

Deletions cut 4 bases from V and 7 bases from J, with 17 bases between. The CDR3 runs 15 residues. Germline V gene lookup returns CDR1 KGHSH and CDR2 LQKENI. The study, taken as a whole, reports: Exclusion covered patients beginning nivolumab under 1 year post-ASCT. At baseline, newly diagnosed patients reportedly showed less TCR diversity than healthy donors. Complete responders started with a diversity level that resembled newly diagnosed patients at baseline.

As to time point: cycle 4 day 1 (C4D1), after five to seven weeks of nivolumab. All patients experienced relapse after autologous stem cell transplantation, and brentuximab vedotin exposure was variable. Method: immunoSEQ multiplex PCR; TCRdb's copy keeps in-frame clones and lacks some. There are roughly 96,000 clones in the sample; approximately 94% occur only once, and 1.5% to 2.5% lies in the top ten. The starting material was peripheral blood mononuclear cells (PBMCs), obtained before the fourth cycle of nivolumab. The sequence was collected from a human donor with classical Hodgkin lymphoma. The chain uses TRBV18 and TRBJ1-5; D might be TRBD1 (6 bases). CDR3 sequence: CASSLSAGAEQPQHF. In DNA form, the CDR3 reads TGTGCCAGCTCACTAAGTGCAGGGGCGGAACAGCCCCAGCATTTT.